A selection of T cell receptor beta chains follows, all from one sample in a study of CD8+ T cells in alopecia areata. TCRdb's copy holds only in-frame clones and misses some; the assay was immunoSEQ multiplex PCR. The sample yields around 190,000 clones, 56% seen once. The sample comprised CD8+ T cells sorted from blood. The receptors were sampled from a human donor in good health. The conserved cysteine and the conserved F or W are not part of the CDR3 here. A D gene is named only where the DNA matches it firmly.

d_call	v_call	cdr3_aa
NA	TRBV29-1	SVDEQY
NA	TRBV20-1	SGGFNEQF
NA	TRBV19	ASSTLGEQY
TRBD2	TRBV7-9	ASRPTGGTRNGNEQF
NA	TRBV30	AWSPSDNQPQH
TRBD2	TRBV13	ASSSSVTGGYEQY
NA	TRBV7-9	ASSLTNTEAF
NA	TRBV7-9	ASSLDGTPSYEQY
NA	TRBV2	ASGSDTGELF
NA	TRBV7-8	ASSLEPGEETQY
NA	TRBV5-6	ASSLGSSGIYEQY
NA	TRBV19	ASSIDGVMS
TRBD1	TRBV4-1	ASSQGTGPYGYT
NA	TRBV5-1	ASSLWSGDSTDTQY
NA	TRBV5-1	ASSLLGGGTEAF
NA	TRBV2	ASKPGGVTNQPQH
NA	TRBV27	ASSKTATYEQY
NA	TRBV27	ASSLRAGRMGAEAF
NA	TRBV27	ASSIVRRDTQY
TRBD1	TRBV4-1	ASSQAGTGRTEAF
NA	TRBV27	ASSQVGKETQY
TRBD1	TRBV2	ASEDRVYGYT
NA	TRBV5-1	ASSSGSEQY
NA	TRBV11-3	ASSLVQGDEQF